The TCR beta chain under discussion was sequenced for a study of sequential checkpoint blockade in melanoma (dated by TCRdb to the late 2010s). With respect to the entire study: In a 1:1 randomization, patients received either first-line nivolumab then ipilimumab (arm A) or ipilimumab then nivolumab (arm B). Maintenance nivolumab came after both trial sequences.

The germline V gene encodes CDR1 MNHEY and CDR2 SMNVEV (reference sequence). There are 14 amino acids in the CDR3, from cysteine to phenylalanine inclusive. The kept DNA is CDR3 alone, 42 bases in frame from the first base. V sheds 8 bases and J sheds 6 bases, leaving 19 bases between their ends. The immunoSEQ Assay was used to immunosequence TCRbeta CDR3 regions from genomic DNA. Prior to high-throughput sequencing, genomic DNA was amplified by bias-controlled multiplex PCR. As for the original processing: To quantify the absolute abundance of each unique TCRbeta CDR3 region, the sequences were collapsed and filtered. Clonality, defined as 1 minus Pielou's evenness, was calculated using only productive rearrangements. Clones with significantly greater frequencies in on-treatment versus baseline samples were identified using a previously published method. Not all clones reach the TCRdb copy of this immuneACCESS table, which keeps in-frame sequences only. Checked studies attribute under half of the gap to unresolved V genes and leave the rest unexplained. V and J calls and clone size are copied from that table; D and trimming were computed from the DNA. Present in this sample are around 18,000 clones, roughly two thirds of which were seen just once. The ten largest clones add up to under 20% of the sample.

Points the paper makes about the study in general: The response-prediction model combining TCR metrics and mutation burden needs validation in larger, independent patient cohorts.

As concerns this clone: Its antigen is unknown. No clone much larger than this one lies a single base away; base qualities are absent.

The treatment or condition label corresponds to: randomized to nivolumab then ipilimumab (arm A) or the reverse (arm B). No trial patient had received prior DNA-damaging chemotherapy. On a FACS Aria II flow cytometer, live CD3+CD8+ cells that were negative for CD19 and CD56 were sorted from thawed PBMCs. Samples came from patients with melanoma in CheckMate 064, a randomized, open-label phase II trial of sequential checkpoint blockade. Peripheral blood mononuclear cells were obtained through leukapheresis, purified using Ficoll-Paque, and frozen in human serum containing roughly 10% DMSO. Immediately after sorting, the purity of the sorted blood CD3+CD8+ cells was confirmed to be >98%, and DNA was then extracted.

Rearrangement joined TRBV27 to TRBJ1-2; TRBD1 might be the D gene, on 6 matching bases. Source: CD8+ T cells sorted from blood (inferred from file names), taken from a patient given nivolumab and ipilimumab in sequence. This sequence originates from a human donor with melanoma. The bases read TGTGCCAGCGGGAATTGGGGGGGCGGTAATGGCTACACCTTC. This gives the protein CASGNWGGGNGYTF.